The source of this T cell receptor (beta chain) is a study of T cell repertoires in cytomegalovirus infection. Study summary: Used in the study were CMV epitopes, some recently identified and HLA-C-restricted, others well-studied and HLA-B-restricted. Both a matching HLA type and CMV infection were indicated by public TCR beta signatures. Findings and caveats of the study: Summed frequency of shared TCR beta families picked out CMV carriers who also had the relevant HLA. What dominated the ex vivo response were HLA-C-restricted CMV-specific TCR beta clonotypes.

Of note for this clonotype: Its target is not known.

This CDR3 comprises 15 residues. Losses at the gene ends were 2 bases for V and 3 bases for J; bases not matched to a gene: 5. The germline CDR1 and CDR2 sequences are SGHNT and YYREEE (reference sequence). TCRdb used MiXCR to reprocess the reads, holding one entry per CDR3 protein. Among some 700,000 distinct CDR3 sequences listed, about 33% were seen once. The chain employs TRBV5-4 and TRBJ2-5; 9 positions match TRBD2. Sequenced here: cultured PBMCs, sampled from culture after CMV antigen stimulation. The source of this sequence is a human donor in good health (CMV status not recorded). Some clones in this sample may be carry-over from other donors' samples. CDR3 in amino acids: CASSFPSGKKETQYF. DNA of the CDR3: TGTGCCAGCAGCTTTCCTAGCGGGAAAAAAGAGACCCAGTACTTC.